This T cell receptor beta chain is drawn from a study of cytomegalovirus exposure and HLA in healthy donors. Whole-study results and caveats: For TCR beta chains, V- and J-gene trimming was later linked to a missense DCLRE1C variant.

As for this clone: Its antigen is still unknown.

Donors had nominal health at sampling but likely had unrecorded immune exposures. PCR involved 60 Vbeta and 13 Jbeta primers. TCRdb's copy holds only in-frame clones and misses some; the assay was immunoSEQ multiplex PCR. This table holds 140,000 or so clones, roughly three quarters found once. The junction had 7 bases not matched to a gene; V was cut back by 2 bases and J by 4 bases. Looked up from germline, CDR1 is SNHLY and CDR2 is FYNNEI. The CDR3 has 16 residues. The TCR sequence derives from a female donor in good health and CMV-seronegative. The material sequenced was PBMCs. This chain connects TRBV2 to TRBJ2-1, with 8 bases identical to TRBD2. The CDR3 sequence: CASSETGGALYNEQFF. The DNA for the CDR3 is TGTGCCAGCAGTGAAACCGGGGGGGCCTTGTACAATGAGCAGTTCTTC.